In this sample, the clone carrying this T cell receptor beta chain turned up many times. Time point given: after trial treatment. This sample's treatment: LDRT plus nivolumab, ipilimumab, low-dose cyclophosphamide and aspirin (RACIN trial). The data stem from a study of low-dose radiotherapy and immunotherapy resistance in tumors. Primers used for first-strand cDNA, a TRAV- and TRBV-specific set, covered both alpha and beta chains. Amplification, which lasted 20 PCR cycles, used a constant-region primer and V-primer adapter to amplify TCRs. TCRdb called the reads again in MiXCR, with one record for every CDR3 protein. The sample comprises roughly 90,000 distinct CDR3 sequences, 20% to 25% of which are singletons, and more than 10% rests with the top ten. The CDR3 loop spans 15 amino acids. CDR1 and CDR2 from the germline V gene are MNHEY and SVGEGT. V trimming: 6 bases; J trimming: 3 bases; junction bases outside the gene matches: 9.

The sequence derives from a female donor with ovarian cancer. The sample in question was PBMCs, obtained after low-dose radiotherapy plus immunotherapy. The chain couples TRBV6-2 or TRBV6-3 to TRBJ2-7, with TRBD1 identical over 9 bases. The DNA for the CDR3 is TGTGCCAGCAGGGCTGCCGGGACAGGGATCTACGAGCAGTACTTC. It is translated as CASRAAGTGIYEQYF.